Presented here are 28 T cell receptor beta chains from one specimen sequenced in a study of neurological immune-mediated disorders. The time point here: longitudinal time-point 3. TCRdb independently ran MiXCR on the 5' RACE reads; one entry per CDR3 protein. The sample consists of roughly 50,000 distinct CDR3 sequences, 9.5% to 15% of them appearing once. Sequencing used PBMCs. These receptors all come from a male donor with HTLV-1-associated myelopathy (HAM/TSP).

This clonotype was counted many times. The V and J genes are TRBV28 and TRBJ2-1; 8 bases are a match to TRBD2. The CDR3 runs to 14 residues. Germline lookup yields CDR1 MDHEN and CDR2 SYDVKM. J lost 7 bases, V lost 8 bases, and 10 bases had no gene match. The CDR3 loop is CASSVGGVRNEQFF. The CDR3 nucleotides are TGTGCCAGCTCAGTCGGGGGGGTCAGGAATGAGCAGTTCTTC. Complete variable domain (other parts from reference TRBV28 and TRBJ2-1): DVKVTQSSRYLVKRTGEKVFLECVQDMDHENMFWYRQDPGLGLRLIYFSYDVKMKEKGDIPEGYSVSREKKERFSLILESASTNQTSMYLCASSVGGVRNEQFFGPGTRLTVL.

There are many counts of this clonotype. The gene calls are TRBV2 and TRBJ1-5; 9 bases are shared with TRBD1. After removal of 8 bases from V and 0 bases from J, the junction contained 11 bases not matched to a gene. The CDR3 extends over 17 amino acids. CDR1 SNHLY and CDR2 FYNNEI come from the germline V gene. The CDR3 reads CASEKDRGYNSNQPQHF. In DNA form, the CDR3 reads TGTGCCAGCGAGAAGGACAGGGGATACAATAGCAATCAGCCCCAGCATTTT.

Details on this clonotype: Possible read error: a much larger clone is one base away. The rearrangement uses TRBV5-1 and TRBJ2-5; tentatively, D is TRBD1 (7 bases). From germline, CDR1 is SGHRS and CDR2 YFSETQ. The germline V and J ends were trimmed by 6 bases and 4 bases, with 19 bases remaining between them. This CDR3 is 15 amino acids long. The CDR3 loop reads CASNPGGRVSETQYF. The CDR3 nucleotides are TGCGCCAGCAACCCAGGGGGGCGAGTCTCAGAGACCCAGTACTTC.

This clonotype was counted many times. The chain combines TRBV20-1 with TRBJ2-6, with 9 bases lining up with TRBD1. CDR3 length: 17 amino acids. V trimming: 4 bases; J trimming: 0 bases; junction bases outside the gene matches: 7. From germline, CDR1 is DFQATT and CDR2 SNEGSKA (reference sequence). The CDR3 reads CSATPGQGNSGANVLTF. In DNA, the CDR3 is TGCAGTGCTACCCCAGGACAGGGGAACTCTGGGGCCAACGTCCTGACTTTC.

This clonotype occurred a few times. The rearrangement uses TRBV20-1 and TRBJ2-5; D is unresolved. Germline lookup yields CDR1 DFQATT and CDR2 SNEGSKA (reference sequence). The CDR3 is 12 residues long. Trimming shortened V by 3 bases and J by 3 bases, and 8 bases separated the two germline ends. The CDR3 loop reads CSASGTKETQYF. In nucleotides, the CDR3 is TGCAGTGCTAGTGGCACCAAAGAGACCCAGTACTTC.

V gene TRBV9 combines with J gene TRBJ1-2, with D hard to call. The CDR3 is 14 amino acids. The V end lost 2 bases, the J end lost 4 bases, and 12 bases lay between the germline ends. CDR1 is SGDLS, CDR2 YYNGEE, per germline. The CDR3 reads CASSVSPGSYGYTF. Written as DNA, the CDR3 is TGTGCCAGCAGCGTGAGTCCCGGGAGCTATGGCTACACCTTC. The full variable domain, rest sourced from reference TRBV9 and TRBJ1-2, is DSGVTQTPKHLITATGQRVTLRCSPRSGDLSVYWYQQSLDQGLQFLIQYYNGEERAKGNILERFSAQQFPDLHSELNLSSLELGDSALYFCASSVSPGSYGYTFGSGTRLTVV.

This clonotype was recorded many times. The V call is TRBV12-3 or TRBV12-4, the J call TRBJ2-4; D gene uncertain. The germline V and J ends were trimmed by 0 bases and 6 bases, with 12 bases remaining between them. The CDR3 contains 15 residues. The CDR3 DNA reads TGTGCCAGCAGTTTAGCGCGTACAGCTGGAAACATTCAGTACTTC. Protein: CASSLARTAGNIQYF.

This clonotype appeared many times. The CDR3 DNA sequence: TGCAGTGCTAGAGATCTGGGGGGCCGGTATAATGAGCAGTTCTTC. This codes for CSARDLGGRYNEQFF. V and J are TRBV20-1 and TRBJ2-1; D may match TRBD1 or TRBD2 (6 bases each). This CDR3 is built from 15 residues. Germline CDR1 reads DFQATT; CDR2 reads SNEGSKA (reference sequence). Trimming left V 0 bases short and J 7 bases short, with 16 bases between.

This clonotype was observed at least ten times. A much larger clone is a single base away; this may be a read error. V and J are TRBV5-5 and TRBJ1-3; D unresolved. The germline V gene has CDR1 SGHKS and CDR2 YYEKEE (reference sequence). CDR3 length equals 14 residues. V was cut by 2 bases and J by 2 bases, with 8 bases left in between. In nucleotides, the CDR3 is TGTGCCAGCAGCTTCCCCCAGACTGGAAACACCATATATTTT. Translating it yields CASSFPQTGNTIYF.

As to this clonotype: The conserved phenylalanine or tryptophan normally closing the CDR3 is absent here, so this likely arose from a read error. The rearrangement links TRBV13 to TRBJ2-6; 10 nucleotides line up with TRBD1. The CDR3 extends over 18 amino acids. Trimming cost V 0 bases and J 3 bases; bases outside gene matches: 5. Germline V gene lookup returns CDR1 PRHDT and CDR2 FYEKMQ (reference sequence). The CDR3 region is CASSLGGQGLNGANVLTL. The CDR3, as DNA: TGTGCCAGCAGCTTAGGGGGACAGGGGCTAAATGGGGCCAACGTCCTGACTTTA.

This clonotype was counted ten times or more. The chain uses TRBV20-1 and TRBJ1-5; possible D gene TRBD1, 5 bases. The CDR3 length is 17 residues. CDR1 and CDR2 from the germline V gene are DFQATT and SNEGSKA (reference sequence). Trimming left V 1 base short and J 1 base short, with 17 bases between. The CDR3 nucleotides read TGCAGTGCTAGAGCTATTGAGGGGTCCTCAAGCAATCAGCCCCAGCATTTT. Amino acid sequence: CSARAIEGSSSNQPQHF.

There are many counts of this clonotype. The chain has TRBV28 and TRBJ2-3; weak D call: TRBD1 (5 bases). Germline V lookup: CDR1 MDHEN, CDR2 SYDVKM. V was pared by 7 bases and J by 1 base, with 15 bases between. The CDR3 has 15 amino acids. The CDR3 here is CASNNQGEGTDTQYF. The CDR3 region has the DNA TGTGCCAGCAATAATCAGGGTGAAGGCACAGATACGCAGTATTTT.

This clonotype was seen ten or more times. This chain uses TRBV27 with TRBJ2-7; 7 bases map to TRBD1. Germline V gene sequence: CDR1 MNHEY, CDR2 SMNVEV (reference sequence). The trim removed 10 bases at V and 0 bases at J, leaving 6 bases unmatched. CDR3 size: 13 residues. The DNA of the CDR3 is TGTGCCACCCAGACAGGGAGCTCCTACGAGCAGTACTTC. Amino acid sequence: CATQTGSSYEQYF.

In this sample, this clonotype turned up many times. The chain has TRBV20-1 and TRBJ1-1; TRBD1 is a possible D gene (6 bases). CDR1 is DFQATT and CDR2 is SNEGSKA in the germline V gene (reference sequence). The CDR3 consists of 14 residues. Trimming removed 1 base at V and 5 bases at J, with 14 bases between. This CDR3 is CSARGFTGATEAFF. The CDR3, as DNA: TGCAGTGCTAGAGGATTCACGGGGGCTACTGAAGCTTTCTTT.

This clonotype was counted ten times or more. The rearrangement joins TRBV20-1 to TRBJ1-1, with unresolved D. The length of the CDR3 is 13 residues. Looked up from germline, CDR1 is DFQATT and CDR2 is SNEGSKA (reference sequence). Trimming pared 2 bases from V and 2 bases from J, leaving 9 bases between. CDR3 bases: TGCAGTGCTAGACCGGGCAGAAACACTGAAGCTTTCTTT. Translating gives CSARPGRNTEAFF.

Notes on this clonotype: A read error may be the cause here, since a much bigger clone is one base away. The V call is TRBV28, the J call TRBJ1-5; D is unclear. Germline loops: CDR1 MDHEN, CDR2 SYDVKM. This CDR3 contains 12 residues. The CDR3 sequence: CTSSSTDQPQHF. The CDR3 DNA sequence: TGTACCAGCAGTTCAACAGATCAGCCCCAGCATTTT.

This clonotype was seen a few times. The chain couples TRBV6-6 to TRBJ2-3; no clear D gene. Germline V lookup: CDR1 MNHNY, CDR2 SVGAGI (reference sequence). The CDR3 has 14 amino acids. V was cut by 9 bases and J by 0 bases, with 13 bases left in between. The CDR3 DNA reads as TGTGCCAGTTGCGGTGCCTCTAGCACAGATACGCAGTATTTT. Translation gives CASCGASSTDTQYF.

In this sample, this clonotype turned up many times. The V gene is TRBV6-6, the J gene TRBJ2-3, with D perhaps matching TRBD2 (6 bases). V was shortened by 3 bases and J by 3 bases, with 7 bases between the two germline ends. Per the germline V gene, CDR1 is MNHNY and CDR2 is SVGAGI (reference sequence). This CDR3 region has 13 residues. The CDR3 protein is CASSYAGTDTQYF. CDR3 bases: TGTGCCAGCAGTTATGCGGGGACAGATACGCAGTATTTT.

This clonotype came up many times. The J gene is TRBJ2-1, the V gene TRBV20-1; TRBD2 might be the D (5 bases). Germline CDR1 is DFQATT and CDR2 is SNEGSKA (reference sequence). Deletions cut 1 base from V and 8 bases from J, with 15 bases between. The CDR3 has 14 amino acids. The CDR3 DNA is TGCAGTGCTAGAGGACGAGGAGGTTACTATGAGCAGTTCTTC. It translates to CSARGRGGYYEQFF.

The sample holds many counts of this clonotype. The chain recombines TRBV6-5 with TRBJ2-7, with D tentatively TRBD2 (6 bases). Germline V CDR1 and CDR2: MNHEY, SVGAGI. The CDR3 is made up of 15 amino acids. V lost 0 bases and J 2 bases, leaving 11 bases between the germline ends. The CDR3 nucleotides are TGTGCCAGCAGTTACTCGTCGGCGGGGACCTACGAGCAGTACTTC. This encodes CASSYSSAGTYEQYF.

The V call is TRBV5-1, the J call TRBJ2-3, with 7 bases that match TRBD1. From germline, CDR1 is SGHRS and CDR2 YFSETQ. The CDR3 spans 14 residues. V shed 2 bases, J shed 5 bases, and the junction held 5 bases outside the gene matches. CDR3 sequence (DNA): TGCGCCAGCAGCTTAAAGGGGGCTGAAGATACGCAGTATTTT. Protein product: CASSLKGAEDTQYF.

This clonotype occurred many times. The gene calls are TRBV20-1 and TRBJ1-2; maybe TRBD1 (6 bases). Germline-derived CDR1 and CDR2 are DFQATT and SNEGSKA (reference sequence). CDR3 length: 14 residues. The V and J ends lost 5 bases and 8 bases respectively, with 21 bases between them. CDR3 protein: CSAPQGPPAGGYTF. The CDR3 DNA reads TGCAGTGCTCCACAGGGACCCCCTGCAGGAGGCTACACCTTC.

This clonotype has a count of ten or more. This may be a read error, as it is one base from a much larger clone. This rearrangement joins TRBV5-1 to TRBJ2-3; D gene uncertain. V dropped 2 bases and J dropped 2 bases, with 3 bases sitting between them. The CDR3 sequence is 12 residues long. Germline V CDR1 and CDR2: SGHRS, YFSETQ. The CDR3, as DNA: TGCGCCAGCAGCTTCAACACAGATACGCAGTATTTT. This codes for CASSFNTDTQYF.

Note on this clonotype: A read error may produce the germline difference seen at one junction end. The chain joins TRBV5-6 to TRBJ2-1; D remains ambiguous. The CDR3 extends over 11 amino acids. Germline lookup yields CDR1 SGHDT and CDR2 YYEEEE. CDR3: CANSAYNEQFF. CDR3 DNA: TGTGCCAACAGCGCCTACAATGAGCAGTTCTTC. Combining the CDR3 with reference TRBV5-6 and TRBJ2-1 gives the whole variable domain DAGVTQSPTHLIKTRGQQVTLRCSPKSGHDTVSWYQQALGQGPQFIFQYYEEEERQRGNFPDRFSGHQFPNYSSELNVNALLLGDSALYLCANSAYNEQFFGPGTRLTVL.

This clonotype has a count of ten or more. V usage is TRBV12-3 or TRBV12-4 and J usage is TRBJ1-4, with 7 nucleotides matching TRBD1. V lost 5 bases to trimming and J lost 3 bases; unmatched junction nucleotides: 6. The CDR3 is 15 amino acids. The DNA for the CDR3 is TGTGCCAGCAGTCAACGACAGGGTTCTAATGAAAAACTGTTTTTT. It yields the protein CASSQRQGSNEKLFF.

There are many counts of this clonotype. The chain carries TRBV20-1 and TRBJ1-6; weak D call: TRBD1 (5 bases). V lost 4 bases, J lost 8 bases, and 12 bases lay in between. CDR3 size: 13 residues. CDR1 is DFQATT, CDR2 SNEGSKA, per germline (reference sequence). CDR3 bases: TGCAGTGCTATAGTCAGGGCAGATTCACCCCTCCACTTT. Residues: CSAIVRADSPLHF.

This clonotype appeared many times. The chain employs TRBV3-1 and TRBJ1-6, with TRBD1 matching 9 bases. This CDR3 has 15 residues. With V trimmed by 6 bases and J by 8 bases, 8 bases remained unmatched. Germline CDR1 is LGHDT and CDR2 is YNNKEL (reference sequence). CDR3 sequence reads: CASRPRDRADSPLHF. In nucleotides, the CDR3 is TGTGCCAGCAGGCCCCGGGACAGGGCGGATTCACCCCTCCACTTT.

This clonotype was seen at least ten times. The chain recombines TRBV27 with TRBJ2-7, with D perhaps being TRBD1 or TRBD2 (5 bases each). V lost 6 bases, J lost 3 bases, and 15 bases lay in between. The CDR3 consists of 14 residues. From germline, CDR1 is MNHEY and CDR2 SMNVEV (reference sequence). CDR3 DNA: TGTGCCAGCAGAAAAGGGACCGATTACTACGAGCAGTACTTC. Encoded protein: CASRKGTDYYEQYF.